This T cell receptor (beta chain) stems from a study of blood T cell repertoires in COVID-19. For the study at large: Italy, Spain and the United States were the sources of the convalescent and acute COVID-19 samples.

Per the germline V gene, CDR1 is LGHDT and CDR2 is YNNKEL (reference sequence). The CDR3 sequence is 14 residues long. The junction had 6 bases not matched to a gene; V was cut back by 4 bases and J by 10 bases. Profiled with immunoSEQ multiplex PCR; TCRdb holds only in-frame clones, not every one. The sample consists of more than 100,000 clones, roughly 80% of them appearing once. Material: peripheral blood. This clonotype was sampled from a man in his fifties or sixties with acute or convalescent COVID-19. The genes are TRBV3-1 (or the pseudogene TRBV3-2) and TRBJ1-6, with 8 nucleotides matching TRBD1. The CDR3: CASSLQGAESPLHF. CDR3 in DNA: TGTGCCAGCAGCCTTCAGGGGGCAGAATCACCCCTCCACTTT.